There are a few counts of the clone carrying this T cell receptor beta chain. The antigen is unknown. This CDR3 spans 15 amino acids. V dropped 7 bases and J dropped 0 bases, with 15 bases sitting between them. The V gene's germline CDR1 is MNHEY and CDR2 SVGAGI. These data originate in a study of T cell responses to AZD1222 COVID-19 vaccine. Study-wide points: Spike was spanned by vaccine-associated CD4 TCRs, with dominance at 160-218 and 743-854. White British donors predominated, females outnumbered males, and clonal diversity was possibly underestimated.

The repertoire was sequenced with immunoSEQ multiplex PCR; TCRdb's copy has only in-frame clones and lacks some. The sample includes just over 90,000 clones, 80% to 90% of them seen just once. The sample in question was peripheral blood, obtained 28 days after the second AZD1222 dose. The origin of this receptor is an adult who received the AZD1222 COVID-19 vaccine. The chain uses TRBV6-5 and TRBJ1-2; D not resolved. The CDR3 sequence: CASTSMAAPNYGYTF. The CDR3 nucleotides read TGTGCCAGCACTTCAATGGCAGCCCCTAACTATGGCTACACCTTC.